A selection of T cell receptor beta chains follows, all from one sample in a study of CD8 T cells in Susac syndrome. TCRdb recomputed calls from the immunoSEQ multiplex PCR reads with MiXCR, one row per CDR3 protein. Here the sample spans some 200,000 distinct CDR3 sequences, about 96% being singletons. Sequencing input: CD4+ T cells from PBMCs. These receptors were collected from a human donor with multiple sclerosis. Both conserved end residues are part of each CDR3. D genes are given only for firm matches.

CDR3	DNA	V	J	D
CASSEPGQAWFF	TGTGCCAGCAGTGAACCGGGACAGGCGTGGTTCTTC	TRBV6-5	TRBJ2-1	TRBD1
CSARRAEGSGNTIYF	TGCAGTGCTAGACGGGCAGAGGGCTCTGGAAACACCATATATTTT	TRBV20-1	TRBJ1-3	.
CASIPDASLDGQFF	TGTGCCAGCATCCCCGACGCCTCCCTGGATGGGCAGTTCTTC	TRBV2	TRBJ2-1	.
CASSLGTTANTGELFF	TGCGCCAGCAGCTTGGGGACAACCGCGAACACCGGGGAGCTGTTTTTT	TRBV5-1	TRBJ2-2	.
CASSHTGALNEQFF	TGTGCCAGCAGCCACACTGGGGCTCTCAATGAGCAGTTCTTC	TRBV4-2	TRBJ2-1	.
CASSYASSYAYEQYF	TGTGCCAGCAGTTACGCCTCAAGCTACGCTTACGAGCAGTACTTC	TRBV6-2/TRBV6-3	TRBJ2-7	.
CASSEMSAGELFF	TGTGCCAGCAGCGAGATGTCCGCCGGGGAGCTGTTTTTT	TRBV11-2	TRBJ2-2	.
CASSLRAPEGNQPQHF	TGTGCCAGCAGTTTAAGGGCCCCGGAGGGCAATCAGCCCCAGCATTTT	TRBV12-3/TRBV12-4	TRBJ1-5	.
CAWSDLKGTYGYTF	TGTGCCTGGAGTGATCTTAAAGGGACCTATGGCTACACCTTC	TRBV30	TRBJ1-2	.
CASSSLAGSGEKLFF	TGTGCCAGCAGTTCCTTGGCGGGCAGTGGCGAAAAACTGTTTTTT	TRBV28	TRBJ1-4	.
CASSQDWGRDNEQFF	TGTGCCAGCAGCCAAGACTGGGGGCGGGACAATGAGCAGTTCTTC	TRBV3-1	TRBJ2-1	.
CSVFSGGTNYGYTF	TGCAGCGTTTTTTCAGGGGGCACTAACTATGGCTACACCTTC	TRBV29-1	TRBJ1-2	TRBD1
CASSDSGGNGEQFF	TGTGCCAGCAGTGACTCAGGAGGGAACGGTGAGCAGTTCTTC	TRBV6-4	TRBJ2-1	.
CSVSGRNPEAFF	TGCAGTGTGAGCGGACGGAACCCTGAAGCTTTCTTT	TRBV20-1	TRBJ1-1	.
CASRGAGVISYEQYF	TGTGCCAGCAGAGGAGCGGGTGTGATATCCTACGAGCAGTACTTC	TRBV12-3/TRBV12-4	TRBJ2-7	.